A selection of T cell receptor beta chains follows, all from one sample in a study of shared clonotypes between healthy human individuals. This table comes from immunoSEQ multiplex PCR, and its TCRdb copy is limited to in-frame clones, with some not included. The sample holds millions of clones; approximately 94% are singletons and the top ten take around 1.1%. The sample was naive CD8+ T cells sorted from blood. The origin of the receptors is a man younger than 35 in good health. CDR3s include the opening cysteine and the closing phenylalanine or tryptophan. The D gene is left open where the match is weak.

TRBV11-2 | . | CASSPRGDEQYF
TRBV9 | . | CASSVRTDNEQFF
TRBV4-3 | TRBD1 | CASSQGQGQPQHF
TRBV7-9 | . | CASRQDPGNEQFF
TRBV6-5 | . | CASSSMGSTDTQYF
TRBV2 | TRBD1 | CASRETLTGHGYTF
TRBV7-9 | . | CASSTNEQETQYF
TRBV29-1 | TRBD2 | CSVEDTPQRGGASSSYNEQFF
TRBV6-6 | TRBD1 | CASSYGTGGTDTQYF
TRBV10-2 | TRBD2 | CASSPYSGGAYEQYF
TRBV2 | . | CASSLSYEQYF
TRBV10-3 | TRBD1 | CAIRLDRVPYGYTF
TRBV6-5 | . | CASSSSDGNTEAFF
TRBV5-6 | TRBD1 | CASSAGTESSYEQYF
TRBV30 | . | CAWTAGVSGNTIYF
TRBV2 | . | CARRLEDTQYF